The clone carrying this T cell receptor beta chain has only a few counts. Deletions cut 6 bases from V and 2 bases from J, with 15 bases between. This CDR3 region has 15 residues. Germline V gives CDR1 MDHEN, CDR2 SYDVKM. These data come from a study of radiation and T cells in renal cell carcinoma. The method was immunoSEQ multiplex PCR; TCRdb's version includes in-frame clones alone and lacks a portion of them. The sample lists roughly 9,300 clones; more than 60% were seen once. The sample's treatment: 15 Gy SBRT to primary tumor, nephrectomy 4 weeks later. The rearrangement joins TRBV28 to TRBJ2-3; D possibly corresponds to TRBD1 (6 bases). The source material was tumor tissue, sampled from a patient whose treatment included radiotherapy and nephrectomy. The receptor comes from a woman in her fifties or sixties with renal cell carcinoma. The CDR3 reads CASSPPTGLTDTQYF. CDR3 nucleotides: TGTGCCAGCAGCCCTCCGACAGGCCTCACAGATACGCAGTATTTT. The entire variable domain, with the rest obtained from reference TRBV28 and TRBJ2-3, is as follows: DVKVTQSSRYLVKRTGEKVFLECVQDMDHENMFWYRQDPGLGLRLIYFSYDVKMKEKGDIPEGYSVSREKKERFSLILESASTNQTSMYLCASSPPTGLTDTQYFGPGTRLTVL.